This TCR beta chain was captured by sequencing in a study of long-term antiretroviral therapy in people with HIV. The authors ran the immunoSEQ assay, v3.0, at survey level. Sequenced by immunoSEQ multiplex PCR; TCRdb stores in-frame clones only, minus some. This table has about 30,000 clones, 65% to 85% appearing once. In germline, CDR1 is KGHSH, CDR2 LQKENI. This CDR3 contains 15 residues. V was clipped by 4 bases and J by 3 bases, with 15 bases between them. The chain couples TRBV18 to TRBJ1-1; D call uncertain. The origin of this receptor is a man in his forties or fifties with HIV. This material consisted of unsorted PBMCs, taken 3 years after starting antiretroviral therapy. CDR3 coding DNA: TGTGCCAGCTCACTTAGGGAATCCGCGTACACTGAAGCTTTCTTT. This translates into CASSLRESAYTEAFF.